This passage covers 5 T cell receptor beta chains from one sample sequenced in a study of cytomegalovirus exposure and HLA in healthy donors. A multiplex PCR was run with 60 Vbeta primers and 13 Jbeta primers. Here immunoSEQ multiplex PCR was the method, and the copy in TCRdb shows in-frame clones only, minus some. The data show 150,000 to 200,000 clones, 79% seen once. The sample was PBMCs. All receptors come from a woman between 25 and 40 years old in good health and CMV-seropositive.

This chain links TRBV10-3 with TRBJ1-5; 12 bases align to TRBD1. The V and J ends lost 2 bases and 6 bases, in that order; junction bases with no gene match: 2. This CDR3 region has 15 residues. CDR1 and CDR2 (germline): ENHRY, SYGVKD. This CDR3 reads CAISEEGQGAQPQHF. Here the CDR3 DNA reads TGTGCCATCAGTGAGGAGGGACAGGGGGCTCAGCCCCAGCATTTT.

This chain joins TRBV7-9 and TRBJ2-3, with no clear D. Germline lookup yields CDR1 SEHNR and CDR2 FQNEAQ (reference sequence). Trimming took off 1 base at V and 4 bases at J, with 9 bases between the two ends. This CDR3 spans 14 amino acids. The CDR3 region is CASSLGPLADTQYF. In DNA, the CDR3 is TGTGCCAGCAGCTTAGGGCCCTTGGCAGATACGCAGTATTTT.

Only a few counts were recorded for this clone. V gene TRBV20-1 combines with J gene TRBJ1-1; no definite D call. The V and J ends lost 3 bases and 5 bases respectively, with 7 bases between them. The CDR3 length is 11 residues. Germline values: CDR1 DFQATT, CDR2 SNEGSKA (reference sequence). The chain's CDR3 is CSASRETEAFF. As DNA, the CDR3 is TGCAGTGCTAGCCGGGAAACTGAAGCTTTCTTT.

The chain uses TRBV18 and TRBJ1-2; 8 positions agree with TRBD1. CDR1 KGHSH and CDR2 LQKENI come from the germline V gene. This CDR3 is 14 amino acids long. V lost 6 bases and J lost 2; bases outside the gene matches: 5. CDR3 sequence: CASSPDRANYGYTF. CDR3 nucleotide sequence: TGTGCCAGCTCGCCGGACAGGGCGAACTATGGCTACACCTTC.

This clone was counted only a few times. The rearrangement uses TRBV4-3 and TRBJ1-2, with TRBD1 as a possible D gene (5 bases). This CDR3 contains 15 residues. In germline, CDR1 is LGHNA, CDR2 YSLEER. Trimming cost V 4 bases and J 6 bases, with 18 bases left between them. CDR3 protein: CASSLTMDNWDGYTF. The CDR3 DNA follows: TGCGCCAGCAGCCTCACAATGGACAATTGGGATGGCTACACCTTC.